The clone carrying this TCR beta chain was counted a single time. The patients had localized lung adenocarcinoma, a non-small cell subtype. Using its own MiXCR run on the PCR reads, TCRdb lists one record per CDR3 protein. The sample consists of 6,600 or so distinct CDR3 sequences, 40% to 60% of them appearing once. These data belong to a study of CD4 and CD8 cells across lung adenocarcinoma regions. The CDR3 totals 15 residues. Germline CDR1 and CDR2: KGHDR and SFDVKD. V was pared by 9 bases and J by 3 bases, with 17 bases between. The V and J genes are TRBV24-1 and TRBJ2-1; the D call may be TRBD1 or TRBD2 (7 bases each). Sequencing input: CD4+ T cells from the center of a lung tumor. This receptor was taken from a female donor with lung adenocarcinoma. The CD4 and CD8 labels of this study may be unreliable. The CDR3 nucleotides read TGTGCCACCGGTACAGGGGAGGGGATCTACAATGAGCAGTTCTTC. It is translated as CATGTGEGIYNEQFF.